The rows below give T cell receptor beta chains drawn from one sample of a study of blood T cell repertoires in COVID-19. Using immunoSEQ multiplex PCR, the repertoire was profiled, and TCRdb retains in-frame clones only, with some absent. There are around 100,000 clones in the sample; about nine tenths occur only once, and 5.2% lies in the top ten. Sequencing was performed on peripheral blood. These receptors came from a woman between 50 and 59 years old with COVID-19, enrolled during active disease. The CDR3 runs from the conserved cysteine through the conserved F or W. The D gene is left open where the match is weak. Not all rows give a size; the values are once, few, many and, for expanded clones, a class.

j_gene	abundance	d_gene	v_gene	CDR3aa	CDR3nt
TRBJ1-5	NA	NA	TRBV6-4	CASTRVPVYQPQHF	TGTGCCAGCACCCGGGTTCCAGTATACCAGCCCCAGCATTTT
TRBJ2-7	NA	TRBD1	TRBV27	CASSSTGIAYEQYF	TGTGCCAGCAGTTCGACAGGGATCGCCTACGAGCAGTACTTC
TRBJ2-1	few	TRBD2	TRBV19	CASSIGLAVNEQFF	TGTGCCAGTAGTATCGGACTAGCCGTGAATGAGCAGTTCTTC
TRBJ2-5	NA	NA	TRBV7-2	CASTFLSRQETQYF	TGTGCCAGCACTTTCTTGTCGAGGCAAGAGACCCAGTACTTC
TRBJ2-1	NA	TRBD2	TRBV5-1	CASSLGALTSGEGQFF	TGCGCCAGCAGCTTGGGGGCCCTAACTAGCGGGGAGGGGCAGTTCTTC
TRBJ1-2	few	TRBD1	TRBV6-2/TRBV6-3	CASSPAGTGSMHYGYTF	TGTGCCAGCAGTCCGGCCGGGACAGGGTCGATGCACTATGGCTACACCTTC
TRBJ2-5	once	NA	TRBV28	CASSLTGWDQETQYF	TGTGCCAGCAGTCTCACAGGGTGGGACCAAGAGACCCAGTACTTC
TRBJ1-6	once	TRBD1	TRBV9	CASSGGTGWSPLHF	TGTGCCAGCAGCGGAGGGACAGGGTGGTCACCCCTCCACTTT
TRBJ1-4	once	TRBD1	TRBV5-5	CASSARQGAREKLFF	TGTGCCAGCAGCGCTCGACAGGGGGCGAGGGAAAAACTGTTTTTT
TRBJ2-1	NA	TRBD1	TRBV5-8	CASNRPGQGSYNEQFF	TGTGCCAGCAACCGACCGGGACAGGGATCCTACAATGAGCAGTTCTTC